This T cell receptor beta chain was recorded in a study of shared clonotypes between healthy human individuals. Looking at the study overall: Three CD4 naive, three CD4 memory, two CD8 naive and one CD8 memory plate were used per donor. Study results and limitations: Across a handful of donors, naive CD4 shared roughly 5%, naive CD8 around 3.5%, memory CD4 less than 2.5%, memory CD8 more than 0.35%. The represented genetic and exposure-history diversity was limited by the small number of donors. Rarefaction demonstrated incomplete sorted-subset sequencing despite large depth.

On this clone: Its antigen is not identified.

TCRdb's copy holds only in-frame clones and misses some; the assay was immunoSEQ multiplex PCR. The table lists 1.5 million to 2.5 million clones, around 96% of them singletons. V lost 5 bases and J 8 bases, leaving 15 bases between the germline ends. The CDR3 runs 13 residues. The germline gives CDR1 SEHNR, CDR2 FQNEAQ (reference sequence). Naive CD8 cells lacked CD45RO, underwent positive selection for CCR7 and left out terminally differentiated effector memory CD45RA+ cells. This sequence was found in a man aged 18 to 29 in good health. V gene TRBV7-9 combines with J gene TRBJ2-5; D gene uncertain. The sequenced material came from naive CD8+ T cells sorted from blood. This chain's CDR3 is CASSPPVGRTQYF. CDR3 bases: TGTGCCAGCAGCCCCCCCGTAGGACGAACCCAGTACTTC. Full variable domain (missing parts from reference TRBV7-9 and TRBJ2-5): DTGVSQNPRHKITKRGQNVTFRCDPISEHNRLYWYRQTLGQGPEFLTYFQNEAQLEKSRLLSDRFSAERPKGSFSTLEIQRTEQGDSAMYLCASSPPVGRTQYFGPGTRLLVL.